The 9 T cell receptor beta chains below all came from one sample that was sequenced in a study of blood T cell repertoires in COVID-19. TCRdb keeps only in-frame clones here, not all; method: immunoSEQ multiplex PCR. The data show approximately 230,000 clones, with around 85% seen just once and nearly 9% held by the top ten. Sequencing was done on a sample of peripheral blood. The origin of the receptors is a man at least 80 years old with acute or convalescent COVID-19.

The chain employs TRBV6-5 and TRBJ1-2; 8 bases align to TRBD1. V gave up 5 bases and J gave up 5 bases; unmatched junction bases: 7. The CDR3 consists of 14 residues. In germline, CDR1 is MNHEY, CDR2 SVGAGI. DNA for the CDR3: TGTGCCAGCAGTCTTACAGGGGGTCCTTATGGCTACACCTTC. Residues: CASSLTGGPYGYTF.

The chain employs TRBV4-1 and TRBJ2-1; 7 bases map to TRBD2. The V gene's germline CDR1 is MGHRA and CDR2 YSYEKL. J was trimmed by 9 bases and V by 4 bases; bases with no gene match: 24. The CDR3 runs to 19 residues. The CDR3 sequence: CASSRSPFRRDSKRGEQFF. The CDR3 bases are TGCGCCAGCAGCCGGTCGCCCTTTCGCCGGGACTCAAAGCGGGGTGAGCAGTTCTTC.

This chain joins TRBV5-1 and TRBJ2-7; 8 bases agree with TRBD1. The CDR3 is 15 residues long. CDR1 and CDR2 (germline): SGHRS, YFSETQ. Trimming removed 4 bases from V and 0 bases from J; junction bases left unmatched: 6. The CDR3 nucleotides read TGCGCCAGCAGCCGGGACAGGTCCTTCTCCTACGAGCAGTACTTC. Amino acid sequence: CASSRDRSFSYEQYF.

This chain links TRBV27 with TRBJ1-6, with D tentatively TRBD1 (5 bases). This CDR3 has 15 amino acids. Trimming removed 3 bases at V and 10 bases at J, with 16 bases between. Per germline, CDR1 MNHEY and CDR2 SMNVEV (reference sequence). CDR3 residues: CASSFRQGVRSPLHF. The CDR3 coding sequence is TGTGCCAGCAGTTTTCGCCAGGGTGTTCGCTCACCCCTCCACTTT.

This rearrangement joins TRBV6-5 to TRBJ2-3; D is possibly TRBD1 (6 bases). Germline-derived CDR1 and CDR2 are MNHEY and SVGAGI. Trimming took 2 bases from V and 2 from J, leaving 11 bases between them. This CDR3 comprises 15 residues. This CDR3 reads CASSYGVGATDTQYF. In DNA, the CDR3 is TGTGCCAGCAGTTACGGGGTGGGGGCCACAGATACGCAGTATTTT.

CDR3 sequence: CASSSGTSNEQFF. The CDR3 nucleotides are TGTGCCAGCAGCTCCGGGACTAGCAATGAGCAGTTCTTC. The V call is TRBV7-3, the J call TRBJ2-1; 8 nucleotides line up with TRBD2. The CDR3 has 13 residues. J gave up 6 bases and V 4 bases, and 2 bases lay outside the gene matches. The V gene's germline CDR1 is SGHTA and CDR2 FQGTGA.

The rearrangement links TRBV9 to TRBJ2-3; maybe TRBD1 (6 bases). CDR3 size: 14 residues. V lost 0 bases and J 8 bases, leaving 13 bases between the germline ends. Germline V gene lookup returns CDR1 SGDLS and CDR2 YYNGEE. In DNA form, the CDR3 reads TGTGCCAGCAGCGTAGGTAGCATGGGGGCTACGCAGTATTTT. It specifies CASSVGSMGATQYF.

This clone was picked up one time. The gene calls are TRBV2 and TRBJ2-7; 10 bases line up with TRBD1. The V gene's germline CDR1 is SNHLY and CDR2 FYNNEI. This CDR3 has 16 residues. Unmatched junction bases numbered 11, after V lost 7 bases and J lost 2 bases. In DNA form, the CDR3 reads TGTGCCAGCACCAGAACCGGGACAGGGGTTCCCTACGAGCAGTACTTC. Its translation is CASTRTGTGVPYEQYF.

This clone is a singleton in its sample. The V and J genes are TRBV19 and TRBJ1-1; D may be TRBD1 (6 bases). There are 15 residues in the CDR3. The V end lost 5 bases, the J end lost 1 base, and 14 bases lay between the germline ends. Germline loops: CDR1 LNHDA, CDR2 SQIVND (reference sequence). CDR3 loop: CASSPLGQRNTEAFF. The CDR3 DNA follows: TGTGCCAGTAGTCCCCTGGGACAACGGAACACTGAAGCTTTCTTT.